One sample yielded the 20 T cell receptor beta chains listed below, sequenced in a study of cytomegalovirus exposure and HLA in healthy donors. This PCR relied on a set of 60 Vbeta primers and 13 Jbeta primers. Clones were read by immunoSEQ multiplex PCR, and TCRdb kept only the in-frame ones, dropping some. The data show 100,000 to 150,000 clones, with around 76% seen just once and 13% held by the top ten. Sequencing used PBMCs. Receptors were obtained from a woman aged 55-69 years in good health and CMV-seropositive.

The gene calls are TRBV7-9 and TRBJ1-5, with no clear D. The CDR3 totals 15 residues. The germline V gene encodes CDR1 SEHNR and CDR2 FQNEAQ (reference sequence). Trimming pared 5 bases from V and 4 bases from J, leaving 15 bases between. CDR3 DNA sequence: TGTGCCAGCAGCCTAGGAGGTCGGGGTAATCAGCCCCAGCATTTT. It encodes CASSLGGRGNQPQHF.

The chain combines TRBV6-1 with TRBJ2-1; 10 nucleotides match TRBD1. The CDR3 covers 15 residues. Trimming took 3 bases from V and 6 from J; bases not matched to a gene: 5. The germline gives CDR1 MNHNS, CDR2 SASEGT. CDR3 sequence reads: CASSEPGTGVNEQFF. In DNA, the CDR3 is TGTGCCAGCAGTGAGCCGGGGACAGGGGTCAATGAGCAGTTCTTC.

The rearrangement links TRBV7-2 to TRBJ1-2; no reliable D call. Germline CDR1 reads SGHTA; CDR2 reads FQGNSA. V shed 1 base and J shed 1 base, with 10 bases lying between them. The CDR3 length is 15 residues. The CDR3 nucleotides read TGTGCCAGCAGCTTAGACAATCCGTTTAACTATGGCTACACCTTC. It specifies CASSLDNPFNYGYTF.

Notes on this clone: Other DNA sequences from this sample encode an identical CDR3 as well. The rearrangement links TRBV7-9 to TRBJ1-1; 8 nucleotides line up with TRBD1. The CDR3 spans 14 residues. With 2 bases clipped from V and 4 bases from J, the junction kept 3 bases outside the gene matches. Germline-derived CDR1 and CDR2 are SEHNR and FQNEAQ (reference sequence). Here the CDR3 reads CASSLQGAGTEAFF. CDR3 bases: TGTGCCAGCAGCTTACAGGGGGCCGGCACTGAAGCTTTCTTT.

Remarks on this clone: Additional DNA sequences in this sample encode the identical CDR3. The chain joins TRBV2 to TRBJ1-1; D uncertain. The ends were cut back, 1 base at V and 8 bases at J, with 11 bases in the middle. The length of the CDR3 is 13 residues. CDR1 is SNHLY and CDR2 is FYNNEI in the germline V gene. The DNA of the CDR3 is TGTGCCAGCAGTGAAGGGGCAACCATCGAAGCTTTCTTT. It encodes CASSEGATIEAFF.

The rearrangement links TRBV2 to TRBJ1-5; 8 bases line up with TRBD1. This CDR3 comprises 14 residues. Unmatched junction bases numbered 7, after V lost 6 bases and J lost 6 bases. Germline V CDR1 and CDR2: SNHLY, FYNNEI. CDR3 in amino acids: CASRYDRGSQPQHF. Written as DNA, the CDR3 is TGTGCCAGCAGATATGACAGGGGAAGTCAGCCCCAGCATTTT.

This chain links TRBV19 with TRBJ1-2, with 10 bases that match TRBD1. Germline assignment: CDR1 LNHDA and CDR2 SQIVND (reference sequence). The CDR3 is 14 amino acids. The ends lost 1 base at V and 6 bases at J; junction bases unmatched: 2. CDR3 protein: CASSIGGTGDGYTF. CDR3 DNA: TGTGCCAGTAGTATAGGCGGGACAGGGGATGGCTACACCTTC.

In its sample, this clone was seen a few times. The gene calls are TRBV29-1 and TRBJ1-4; possible D gene TRBD1, 6 bases. This CDR3 contains 15 residues. The germline V gene has CDR1 SQVTM and CDR2 ANQGSEA. V was shortened by 5 bases and J by 6 bases, with 19 bases between the two germline ends. The CDR3 bases are TGCAGCGTTTCTGCTCAACAGGGATGGTATGAAAAACTGTTTTTT. Translated: CSVSAQQGWYEKLFF.

The chain joins TRBV6-5 to TRBJ1-2; D perhaps matches TRBD1 (6 bases). CDR3 length: 14 amino acids. Germline CDR1 is MNHEY and CDR2 is SVGAGI. Deletions cut 6 bases from V and 2 bases from J, with 13 bases between. DNA of the CDR3: TGTGCCAGCAGAGATGGACAGTCCAACTATGGCTACACCTTC. Translation gives CASRDGQSNYGYTF.

The chain combines TRBV18 with TRBJ1-2; D perhaps matches TRBD1 (6 bases). CDR1 and CDR2 from the germline V gene are KGHSH and LQKENI. Trimming took 3 bases from V and 2 from J, leaving 19 bases between them. The CDR3 extends over 17 amino acids. The CDR3 here is CASSPTGATGGNYGYTF. The CDR3 DNA reads TGTGCCAGCTCACCCACCGGGGCGACAGGAGGAAACTATGGCTACACCTTC.

J is TRBJ1-2 and V is TRBV7-2, with a tentative D call TRBD1 (6 bases). The V gene lost 1 base and the J gene lost 4 bases, with 22 bases spanning the gap. The CDR3 length is 18 residues. Germline V gives CDR1 SGHTA, CDR2 FQGNSA. The CDR3 here is CASSLGTAQFISTYGYTF. The DNA of the CDR3 is TGTGCCAGCAGCTTAGGGACAGCCCAATTCATTTCGACCTATGGCTACACCTTC.

This clone was found a few times. The chain carries TRBV7-2 and TRBJ1-3; 11 bases line up with TRBD1. This CDR3 is 17 amino acids long. V lost 4 bases to trimming and J lost 1 base; unmatched junction nucleotides: 6. The V gene's germline CDR1 is SGHTA and CDR2 FQGNSA. CDR3 protein: CASSYSGTGGSGNTIYF. The CDR3 DNA sequence: TGTGCCAGCAGCTATTCCGGGACAGGGGGTTCTGGAAACACCATATATTTT.

The count of this clone is one. The chain joins TRBV6-1 to TRBJ1-1; D unclear. V lost 6 bases and J 2 bases, leaving 13 bases between the germline ends. The germline CDR1 and CDR2 sequences are MNHNS and SASEGT. This CDR3 contains 14 residues. CDR3 DNA sequence: TGTGCCAGCAGGCTAGGACTGACAAACACTGAAGCTTTCTTT. Translating it yields CASRLGLTNTEAFF.

This clone was recorded a few times. The chain combines TRBV30 with TRBJ2-3; TRBD2 aligns across 9 bases. CDR1 is GTSNPN and CDR2 is SVGIG in the germline V gene (reference sequence). V shed 4 bases and J 3 bases; nucleotides not matched to a gene: 8. The CDR3 covers 15 residues. CDR3 bases: TGTGCCTGGACCCCGGCGGGGGGGCCAACAGATACGCAGTATTTT. Translated, it gives CAWTPAGGPTDTQYF.

CDR3 nucleotide sequence: TGTGCCACCCTCCCCGTCGGGAGGGCCACGAATGAGCAGTTCTTC. This encodes CATLPVGRATNEQFF. The rearrangement links TRBV15 to TRBJ2-1; the match to TRBD2 covers 8 bases. Germline V gene data show CDR1 as LNHNV and CDR2 as YYDKDF (reference sequence). J was trimmed by 7 bases and V by 8 bases; bases with no gene match: 13. CDR3 length: 15 residues.

CDR3 protein: CASSQLGGVNYEKLFF. CDR3 in DNA: TGTGCCAGCAGCCAATTGGGGGGGGTGAACTATGAAAAACTGTTTTTT. This rearrangement joins TRBV7-9 to TRBJ1-4, with D possibly TRBD1 on 5 matching bases. CDR1 is SEHNR, CDR2 FQNEAQ, per germline (reference sequence). This CDR3 has 16 amino acids. Trimming took 5 bases from V and 6 from J, leaving 19 bases between them.

This rearrangement joins TRBV7-2 to TRBJ2-2; TRBD2 matches at 10 bases. The V gene's germline CDR1 is SGHTA and CDR2 FQGNSA. The J segment lost 5 bases and the V segment lost 5 bases, leaving 5 bases of the junction unmatched. The CDR3 extends over 15 amino acids. The CDR3 nucleotides read TGTGCCAGCAGCGCTAGCGGGGGCAGTACCGGGGAGCTGTTTTTT. Protein product: CASSASGGSTGELFF.

The chain carries TRBV7-2 and TRBJ1-1; D might be TRBD1 (5 bases). V lost 1 base to trimming and J lost 11 bases, with 17 bases between them. This CDR3 is 14 amino acids long. Germline-derived CDR1 and CDR2 are SGHTA and FQGNSA. The CDR3 is CASSLGFREGMAFF. In nucleotides, the CDR3 is TGTGCCAGCAGCTTAGGTTTCAGGGAAGGTATGGCTTTCTTT. Using reference TRBV7-2 and TRBJ1-1 for the parts outside the CDR3, the full variable domain is GAGVSQSPSNKVTEKGKDVELRCDPISGHTALYWYRQSLGQGLEFLIYFQGNSAPDKSGLPSDRFSAERTGGSVSTLTIQRTQQEDSAVYLCASSLGFREGMAFFGQGTRLTVV.

The chain employs TRBV19 and TRBJ1-2; D unclear. The CDR3 consists of 11 residues. Trimming shortened V by 5 bases and J by 2 bases, and 3 bases separated the two germline ends. The germline V gene has CDR1 LNHDA and CDR2 SQIVND (reference sequence). CDR3 amino acids: CASSQNYGYTF. CDR3 DNA: TGTGCCAGTAGTCAAAACTATGGCTACACCTTC.

This clone was detected only a few times. The chain joins TRBV5-1 to TRBJ2-5; 8 nucleotides align to TRBD2. This CDR3 contains 14 residues. Germline V lookup: CDR1 SGHRS, CDR2 YFSETQ. V was clipped by 2 bases and J by 4 bases; unmatched bases: 4. CDR3: CASSFSGVAETQYF. Written as DNA, the CDR3 is TGCGCCAGCAGCTTTAGCGGGGTAGCAGAGACCCAGTACTTC.